Following are 30 T cell receptor beta chains from one sample sequenced in a study of radiotherapy plus CTLA-4 blockade in lung cancer. Produced via immunoSEQ multiplex PCR; TCRdb's table is partial and in-frame only. In the table there are more than 95,000 clones, 78% of which are singletons. Sequenced here: peripheral blood, sampled from a patient treated with radiotherapy plus ipilimumab. Source of these receptors: a human donor with non-small cell lung cancer who had a partial response to radiotherapy plus ipilimumab.

The chain uses TRBV28 and TRBJ2-3, with TRBD2 identical over 11 bases. Germline assignment: CDR1 MDHEN and CDR2 SYDVKM. This CDR3 region has 15 residues. The trim removed 6 bases at V and 4 bases at J, leaving 6 bases unmatched. The CDR3, as DNA: TGTGCCAGCAGCGTTAGCGGGGGGGGGCCAGATACGCAGTATTTT. It translates to CASSVSGGGPDTQYF.

This clone was seen just once. The chain combines TRBV5-8 with TRBJ2-7, with D perhaps TRBD1 (6 bases). The V end lost 4 bases, the J end lost 3 bases, and 14 bases lay between the germline ends. CDR1 and CDR2 (germline): SGHTS, YDEGEE. The CDR3 covers 14 residues. The DNA for the CDR3 is TGTGCCAGCAGCCACCGGACAGCCGGCTACGAGCAGTACTTC. Protein sequence: CASSHRTAGYEQYF.

The genes are TRBV9 and TRBJ2-3, with 7 bases lining up with TRBD2. This CDR3 has 17 amino acids. J was trimmed by 3 bases and V by 2 bases; bases with no gene match: 12. CDR1 is SGDLS and CDR2 is YYNGEE in the germline V gene. The CDR3 region has the DNA TGTGCCAGCAGCGTCGACCTCAACGGGAGGTTAACAGATACGCAGTATTTT. It is translated as CASSVDLNGRLTDTQYF.

J is TRBJ2-5 and V is TRBV5-1; 10 positions agree with TRBD2. The CDR3 covers 17 residues. V gave up 0 bases and J gave up 2 bases; unmatched junction bases: 7. CDR1 and CDR2 (germline): SGHRS, YFSETQ. The CDR3 here is CASSLGLAGVGQETQYF. Written as DNA, the CDR3 is TGCGCCAGCAGCTTGGGGCTAGCGGGAGTGGGACAAGAGACCCAGTACTTC. The full variable domain, its missing parts supplied by reference TRBV5-1 and TRBJ2-5, is KAGVTQTPRYLIKTRGQQVTLSCSPISGHRSVSWYQQTPGQGLQFLFEYFSETQRNKGNFPGRFSGRQFSNSRSEMNVSTLELGDSALYLCASSLGLAGVGQETQYFGPGTRLLVL.

This chain links TRBV19 with TRBJ2-6; 7 bases are shared with TRBD1. CDR3 length: 18 amino acids. In germline, CDR1 is LNHDA, CDR2 SQIVND (reference sequence). Germline trimming cut 4 bases from V and 0 bases from J; bases unmatched to any gene: 9. CDR3 residues: CASSRGQPASSGANVLTF. The CDR3, as DNA: TGTGCCAGTAGTAGGGGACAGCCGGCGAGCTCTGGGGCCAACGTCCTGACTTTC.

This chain links TRBV6-6 with TRBJ2-3; TRBD2 aligns across 11 bases. Germline V gene sequence: CDR1 MNHNY, CDR2 SVGAGI (reference sequence). V lost 8 bases to trimming and J lost 4 bases; unmatched junction nucleotides: 8. This CDR3 comprises 15 residues. The CDR3 region has the DNA TGTGCCAGCGGTCTAGGGACTAGCGGTTCAGATACGCAGTATTTT. Protein sequence: CASGLGTSGSDTQYF.

The chain joins TRBV4-1 to TRBJ2-7; a possible D gene is TRBD1 (5 bases). The J call may be incorrect, as the DNA end agrees better with TRBJ2-1. CDR3 length: 16 residues. Per germline, CDR1 MGHRA and CDR2 YSYEKL. The CDR3 bases are TGCGCCAGCAGCCAGGGGCCTTTAGGATCCTACAATGAGCAGTTCTTC. Protein sequence: CASSQGPLGSYNEQFF.

The chain carries TRBV5-1 and TRBJ1-2; D call uncertain. The CDR3 contains 13 residues. The germline CDR1 and CDR2 sequences are SGHRS and YFSETQ. Trimming took 0 bases from V and 4 from J, leaving 7 bases between them. The CDR3 here is CASSLGSGYGYTF. CDR3 sequence (DNA): TGCGCCAGCAGCTTGGGGAGTGGCTATGGCTACACCTTC.

The V and J genes are TRBV19 and TRBJ1-2; the match to TRBD1 covers 9 bases. The CDR3 is 14 amino acids. With V trimmed by 1 base and J by 4 bases, 1 base remained unmatched. Germline V gene data show CDR1 as LNHDA and CDR2 as SQIVND (reference sequence). The CDR3 protein is CASSIGQGVYGYTF. The CDR3 DNA sequence: TGTGCCAGTAGTATAGGACAGGGGGTCTATGGCTACACCTTC.

The chain employs TRBV30 and TRBJ2-5, with D possibly being TRBD2 (5 bases). Between the trimmed V and J ends, which lost 3 bases and 4 bases, there was a span of 9 bases. The CDR3 spans 12 residues. Germline values: CDR1 GTSNPN, CDR2 SVGIG (reference sequence). CDR3 sequence: CAWRLEGETQYF. In nucleotides, the CDR3 is TGTGCCTGGAGACTAGAGGGAGAGACCCAGTACTTC.

This sequence joins TRBV15 and TRBJ2-5, with D possibly TRBD1 on 6 matching bases. This CDR3 spans 15 amino acids. Trimming removed 0 bases at V and 1 base at J, with 9 bases between. Germline CDR1 LNHNV, CDR2 YYDKDF (reference sequence). CDR3: CATSRDGQIQETQYF. The CDR3 DNA follows: TGTGCCACCAGCAGAGATGGACAGATCCAAGAGACCCAGTACTTC.

The J gene is TRBJ1-1, the V gene TRBV7-8, with unresolved D. The CDR3 runs 16 residues. CDR1 is SGHVS, CDR2 FQNEAQ, per germline. The V end was cut by 1 base, the J end by 7 bases, with 19 bases between. The CDR3 sequence is CASSLVVGRHTGEAFF. CDR3 DNA: TGTGCCAGCAGCTTAGTTGTGGGTCGCCACACGGGTGAAGCTTTCTTT.

The gene calls are TRBV19 and TRBJ2-2; 7 nucleotides agree with TRBD1. Trimming took 10 bases from V and 0 from J; bases not matched to a gene: 14. This CDR3 has 17 amino acids. CDR1 is LNHDA, CDR2 SQIVND, per germline (reference sequence). DNA for the CDR3: TGTGCCACCTTAGAAGAGGGACAGCTCGCGAACACCGGGGAGCTGTTTTTT. As protein: CATLEEGQLANTGELFF. Looking up the rest from reference TRBV19 and TRBJ2-2 gives the full variable domain: DGGITQSPKYLFRKEGQNVTLSCEQNLNHDAMYWYRQDPGQGLRLIYYSQIVNDFQKGDIAEGYSVSREKKESFPLTVTSAQKNPTAFYLCATLEEGQLANTGELFFGEGSRLTVL.

The V and J genes are TRBV30 and TRBJ2-7; TRBD2 matches at 7 bases. The CDR3 is 13 amino acids. Germline V gene sequence: CDR1 GTSNPN, CDR2 SVGIG (reference sequence). With V trimmed by 5 bases and J by 7 bases, 11 bases remained unmatched. This chain's CDR3 is CAWRGDAGREQYF. CDR3 coding DNA: TGTGCCTGGCGGGGGGACGCGGGTAGAGAGCAGTACTTC. The entire variable domain, with the rest obtained from reference TRBV30 and TRBJ2-7, is as follows: SQTIHQWPATLVQPVGSPLSLECTVEGTSNPNLYWYRQAAGRGLQLLFYSVGIGQISSEVPQNLSASRPQDRQFILSSKKLLLSDSGFYLCAWRGDAGREQYFGPGTRLTVT.

The chain recombines TRBV6-5 with TRBJ2-3; a possible D gene is TRBD1 (5 bases). V was clipped by 9 bases and J by 0 bases, with 7 bases between them. The CDR3 extends over 12 amino acids. CDR1 is MNHEY and CDR2 is SVGAGI in the germline V gene. The CDR3 coding sequence is TGTGCCAGTGGGGCGAGCACAGATACGCAGTATTTT. Residues: CASGASTDTQYF.

The chain has TRBV6-5 and TRBJ2-7; 7 nucleotides match TRBD2. Germline assignment: CDR1 MNHEY and CDR2 SVGAGI. The CDR3 has 16 residues. The V gene end was trimmed by 4 bases and the J gene end by 6 bases; junction bases not matched to a gene: 15. The CDR3 DNA is TGTGCCAGCAGTTTCGGCGGGAGAGCCGTGGGGGGCGAGCAGTACTTC. Amino acid sequence: CASSFGGRAVGGEQYF.

The J gene is TRBJ2-7, the V gene TRBV28; a weak D match, TRBD2 (6 bases). Germline V gene data show CDR1 as MDHEN and CDR2 as SYDVKM. The length of the CDR3 is 12 residues. With 5 bases removed from V and 4 bases from J, the gap between germline ends came to 9 bases. CDR3 sequence (DNA): TGTGCCAGCAGTCCAGGGAGGTACGAGCAGTACTTC. Its translation is CASSPGRYEQYF.

The gene calls are TRBV5-1 and TRBJ2-2; 10 nucleotides agree with TRBD1. CDR3 length: 15 residues. V lost 3 bases to trimming and J lost 6 bases; unmatched junction nucleotides: 5. In germline, CDR1 is SGHRS, CDR2 YFSETQ. CDR3 protein: CASSSTGTGAGELFF. The CDR3 bases are TGCGCCAGCAGCTCTACCGGGACAGGGGCCGGGGAGCTGTTTTTT.

The rearrangement links TRBV10-3 to TRBJ2-2; 8 positions match TRBD1. Germline CDR1 is ENHRY and CDR2 is SYGVKD. The CDR3 spans 14 residues. The V gene end was trimmed by 6 bases and the J gene end by 6 bases; junction bases not matched to a gene: 6. CDR3 nucleotides: TGTGCCATCAGGGCAGGGGGCGCGGCCGGGGAGCTGTTTTTT. Amino acid sequence: CAIRAGGAAGELFF.

This chain links TRBV4-1 with TRBJ1-2, with TRBD1 identical over 7 bases. The CDR3 has 15 residues. Trimming cost V 6 bases and J 5 bases; bases outside gene matches: 12. Germline V gene lookup returns CDR1 MGHRA and CDR2 YSYEKL. Here the CDR3 DNA reads TGCGCCAGCAGTCCAAGACTAGGGGGCGGTTATGGCTACACCTTC. Encoded protein: CASSPRLGGGYGYTF.

This clone has just a few counts. J is TRBJ2-1 and V is TRBV6-5, with D maybe TRBD2 (6 bases). Germline V CDR1 and CDR2: MNHEY, SVGAGI. V dropped 4 bases and J dropped 5 bases, with 12 bases sitting between them. The CDR3 extends over 14 amino acids. CDR3 coding DNA: TGTGCCAGCAGTTCGACTAGGGGACACAATGAGCAGTTCTTC. Its protein product is CASSSTRGHNEQFF.

The V call is TRBV6-1, the J call TRBJ1-5; a weak D match, TRBD1 (6 bases). Germline CDR1 MNHNS, CDR2 SASEGT. V lost 7 bases, J lost 6 bases, and 19 bases lay in between. This CDR3 has 15 amino acids. CDR3 in amino acids: CASIKDSDLGQPQHF. The CDR3 nucleotides are TGTGCCAGCATTAAGGACAGTGATTTAGGTCAGCCCCAGCATTTT.

This clone was counted a few times. The chain employs TRBV5-1 and TRBJ2-2, with 9 bases fitting TRBD1. CDR3 size: 16 residues. V was clipped by 0 bases and J by 6 bases; unmatched bases: 6. Germline V gene lookup returns CDR1 SGHRS and CDR2 YFSETQ. In DNA form, the CDR3 reads TGCGCCAGCAGCTTGGAAAACAGGGGGCGCCCCGGGGAGCTGTTTTTT. Protein product: CASSLENRGRPGELFF.

The chain links TRBV7-6 to TRBJ2-5; TRBD2 agrees at 7 bases. CDR1 SGHVS and CDR2 FNYEAQ come from the germline V gene. V dropped 1 base and J dropped 0; count of bases not matched to a gene: 8. The CDR3 extends over 17 amino acids. DNA of the CDR3: TGTGCCAGCAGCTTAGGGCCAGGCCGGGAGGACCAAGAGACCCAGTACTTC. This codes for CASSLGPGREDQETQYF.

The V and J genes are TRBV11-1 and TRBJ2-1, with 8 bases aligning to TRBD1. The CDR3 length is 15 residues. Germline V gene data show CDR1 as SGHAT and CDR2 as FQDESV (reference sequence). V shed 5 bases, J shed 9 bases, and the junction held 12 bases outside the gene matches. CDR3 DNA: TGTGCCAGCAGCCCCAGGGGGCTGTCCCAAAGTGAGCAGTTCTTC. Its translation: CASSPRGLSQSEQFF.

The chain carries TRBV13 and TRBJ1-2; TRBD1 might be the D (5 bases). Between the trimmed V and J ends, which lost 2 bases and 7 bases, there was a span of 8 bases. Germline loops: CDR1 PRHDT, CDR2 FYEKMQ (reference sequence). This CDR3 region has 12 residues. CDR3 residues: CASSLKTAGYTF. The CDR3 coding sequence is TGTGCCAGCAGCTTAAAGACAGCTGGCTACACCTTC.

In this sample, this clone turned up once. The rearrangement joins TRBV20-1 to TRBJ2-7, with 7 bases matching TRBD1. The length of the CDR3 is 11 residues. The junction had 5 bases not matched to a gene; V was cut back by 7 bases and J by 5 bases. The germline gives CDR1 DFQATT, CDR2 SNEGSKA (reference sequence). CDR3 amino acids: CSVVQGNEQYV. The CDR3 region has the DNA TGCAGTGTTGTACAGGGGAACGAGCAGTACGTC.

This clone has a handful of counts. The genes are TRBV28 and TRBJ2-3; D is uncertain. CDR3 length equals 12 residues. Germline V gene lookup returns CDR1 MDHEN and CDR2 SYDVKM. V lost 3 bases and J lost 2, with 3 bases in between. As DNA, the CDR3 is TGTGCCAGCAGTTTTAACACAGATACGCAGTATTTT. Its protein is CASSFNTDTQYF.

The V and J genes are TRBV4-3 and TRBJ1-5; no clear D gene. Trimming left V 1 base short and J 2 bases short, with 9 bases between. This CDR3 has 15 residues. The germline CDR1 and CDR2 sequences are LGHNA and YSLEER. The DNA of the CDR3 is TGCGCCAGCAGCCAAGTTTCCGGGGGCAATCAGCCCCAGCATTTT. Its translation: CASSQVSGGNQPQHF.

V gene TRBV28 combines with J gene TRBJ2-1; 9 nucleotides match TRBD1. V shed 6 bases and J 5 bases; nucleotides not matched to a gene: 8. Germline V gene sequence: CDR1 MDHEN, CDR2 SYDVKM. This CDR3 spans 15 amino acids. CDR3 DNA: TGTGCCAGCAGCTTACCGGGACAGGGCAACAATGAGCAGTTCTTC. This encodes CASSLPGQGNNEQFF.